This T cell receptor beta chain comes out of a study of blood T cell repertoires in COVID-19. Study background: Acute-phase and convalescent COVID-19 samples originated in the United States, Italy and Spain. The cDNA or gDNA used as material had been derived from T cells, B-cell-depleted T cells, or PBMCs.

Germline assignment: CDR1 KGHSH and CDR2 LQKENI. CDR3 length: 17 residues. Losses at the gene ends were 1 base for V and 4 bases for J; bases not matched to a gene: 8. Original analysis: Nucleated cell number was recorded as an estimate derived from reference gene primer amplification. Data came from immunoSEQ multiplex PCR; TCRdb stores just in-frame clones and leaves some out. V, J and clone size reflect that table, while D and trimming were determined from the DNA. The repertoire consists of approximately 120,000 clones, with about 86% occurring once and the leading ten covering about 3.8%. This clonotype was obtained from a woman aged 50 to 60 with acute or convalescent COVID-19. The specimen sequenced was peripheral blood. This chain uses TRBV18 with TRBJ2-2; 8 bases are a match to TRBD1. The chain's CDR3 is CASSPRGAGGLTGELFF. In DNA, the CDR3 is TGTGCCAGCTCACCACGAGGCGCAGGGGGCCTCACCGGGGAGCTGTTTTTT.